These 21 T cell receptor beta chains were sequenced from one sample in a study of post-analysis software for immune sequencing data. TCR beta cDNA libraries had unique molecular identifiers. TCRdb fed the PCR reads into MiXCR, producing one record per CDR3 protein. This sample has about 760,000 distinct CDR3 sequences, with 30% found just once. Whole-study results and caveats: In patients, five TRBV segments were more frequent than in controls, with TRBV5-6, TRBV5-1 and TRBV20-1 among them.

Their target antigens are unknown. The sequencing input was blood. The receptor set was obtained from a girl aged 5-17 years with multiple sclerosis.

This clonotype has a handful of counts. This chain joins TRBV12-3 or TRBV12-4 and TRBJ2-3, with 11 bases matching TRBD2. After removal of 8 bases from V and 7 bases from J, the junction contained 8 bases not matched to a gene. The CDR3 totals 14 residues. The CDR3 region is CASSVLAGVNTQYF. CDR3 DNA: TGTGCCAGCTCGGTACTAGCGGGAGTAAATACGCAGTATTTT.

J is TRBJ2-3 and V is TRBV20-1, with TRBD1 matching 8 bases. The CDR3 length is 15 residues. Germline CDR1 and CDR2: DFQATT and SNEGSKA (reference sequence). Trimming took 4 bases from V and 2 from J; bases not matched to a gene: 8. The CDR3 region has the DNA TGCAGTGCTACCACTACAGGGGGTTTCACAGATACGCAGTATTTT. It specifies CSATTTGGFTDTQYF.

This clonotype has more than one count but fewer than ten. The chain employs TRBV7-2 and TRBJ2-1; 7 positions agree with TRBD2. With V trimmed by 7 bases and J by 4 bases, 10 bases remained unmatched. Germline assignment: CDR1 SGHTA and CDR2 FQGNSA. The CDR3 runs 15 residues. The CDR3 here is CASNARLAVYNEQFF. The CDR3 bases are TGTGCCAGCAACGCCAGGCTAGCGGTATACAATGAGCAGTTCTTC.

In DNA, the CDR3 is TGTGCCACCCTCCCAGCTAGCGGCTACAATGAGCAGTTCTTC. As protein: CATLPASGYNEQFF. This sequence joins TRBV6-2 or TRBV6-3 and TRBJ2-1, with 7 bases that match TRBD2. With V trimmed by 10 bases and J by 3 bases, 9 bases remained unmatched. The CDR3 consists of 14 residues. Germline V lookup: CDR1 MNHEY, CDR2 SVGEGT.

The J gene is TRBJ1-5, the V gene TRBV6-1; no reliable D call. The ends were cut back, 5 bases at V and 4 bases at J, with 12 bases in the middle. Germline V gene data show CDR1 as MNHNS and CDR2 as SASEGT. The CDR3 contains 14 residues. DNA for the CDR3: TGTGCCAGCAGTACTGGACGGGTAAATCAGCCCCAGCATTTT. Protein: CASSTGRVNQPQHF.

This clonotype was counted between two and nine times. The chain joins TRBV27 to TRBJ2-1; a weak D match, TRBD1 (7 bases). The CDR3 is 13 residues long. The V end was cut by 6 bases, the J end by 4 bases, with 10 bases between. The germline V gene has CDR1 MNHEY and CDR2 SMNVEV (reference sequence). The CDR3 spells CASRAGQYNEQFF. The CDR3, as DNA: TGTGCCAGCAGGGCGGGACAGTACAATGAGCAGTTCTTC.

This clonotype was detected ten times or more. V gene TRBV29-1 combines with J gene TRBJ2-1; D may correspond to TRBD1 or TRBD2 (5 bases each). The V gene lost 4 bases and the J gene lost 3 bases, with 19 bases spanning the gap. There are 16 residues in the CDR3. Germline V gene sequence: CDR1 SQVTM, CDR2 ANQGSEA. The CDR3 protein is CSVGGTRTADYNEQFF. In nucleotides, the CDR3 is TGCAGCGTTGGGGGGACCAGGACTGCCGACTACAATGAGCAGTTCTTC.

The chain is built from TRBV7-2 and TRBJ1-2; D is unresolved. The V end lost 0 bases, the J end lost 7 bases, and 12 bases lay between the germline ends. Germline values: CDR1 SGHTA, CDR2 FQGNSA. CDR3 length equals 14 residues. CDR3 sequence: CASSLASGGSGYTF. CDR3 nucleotides: TGTGCCAGCAGCTTAGCCTCTGGAGGGTCTGGCTACACCTTC.

This clonotype has a handful of counts. The CDR3 reads CASSFGSREDRVKNIQYF. The CDR3 DNA reads as TGCGCCAGCAGCTTTGGGTCCCGAGAAGACAGGGTCAAAAACATTCAGTACTTC. This sequence joins TRBV5-1 and TRBJ2-4; 7 bases line up with TRBD1. Germline CDR1 reads SGHRS; CDR2 reads YFSETQ. V shed 2 bases and J 3 bases; nucleotides not matched to a gene: 14. The CDR3 is 18 amino acids.

The genes are TRBV19 and TRBJ2-5; the D gene is possibly TRBD2 (5 bases). The CDR3 is 12 amino acids. CDR1 LNHDA and CDR2 SQIVND come from the germline V gene (reference sequence). Trimming stripped 6 bases from V and 5 bases from J, with 10 bases between. CDR3 nucleotide sequence: TGTGCCAGTAGGAGGGATGAGGAGACCCAGTACTTC. Its translation is CASRRDEETQYF.

There are a few counts of this clonotype. The chain uses TRBV20-1 and TRBJ1-5; D possibly corresponds to TRBD1 (5 bases). The V gene's germline CDR1 is DFQATT and CDR2 SNEGSKA (reference sequence). The length of the CDR3 is 14 residues. Trimming cost V 5 bases and J 5 bases, with 16 bases left between them. CDR3 region: CSAGPGTVHQPQHF. In nucleotides, the CDR3 is TGCAGTGCTGGCCCGGGGACGGTTCATCAGCCCCAGCATTTT.

There are a few counts of this clonotype. The gene calls are TRBV20-1 and TRBJ1-5, with D possibly matching TRBD1 (6 bases). Trimming removed 1 base at V and 3 bases at J, with 19 bases between. Germline V gene data show CDR1 as DFQATT and CDR2 as SNEGSKA (reference sequence). The length of the CDR3 is 17 residues. CDR3 region: CSARALPGTRNNQPQHF. CDR3 coding DNA: TGCAGTGCTAGAGCTCTCCCCGGGACACGGAACAATCAGCCCCAGCATTTT.

The chain recombines TRBV20-1 with TRBJ2-7, with 11 bases fitting TRBD2. Per the germline V gene, CDR1 is DFQATT and CDR2 is SNEGSKA (reference sequence). The CDR3 has 17 residues. J lost 1 base, V lost 1 base, and 9 bases had no gene match. The CDR3 nucleotides are TGCAGTGCTAGAGGCCTAGCGGGAGGACTTGGGTCCTACGAGCAGTACTTC. Translated: CSARGLAGGLGSYEQYF.

The chain uses TRBV3-1 and TRBJ2-4, with TRBD2 matching over 8 bases. In germline, CDR1 is LGHDT, CDR2 YNNKEL (reference sequence). Trimming at V came to 3 bases and at J to 1 base, leaving 8 bases not matched to a gene. The length of the CDR3 is 17 residues. This chain's CDR3 is CASSHLGLAPAKNIQYF. For the CDR3, the DNA is TGTGCCAGCAGCCATCTCGGACTAGCCCCGGCCAAAAACATTCAGTACTTC.

Of note for this clonotype: A much larger clone lies a single base off, so this may be a read error. J is TRBJ2-1 and V is TRBV6-5, with TRBD1 as a possible D gene (6 bases). Germline V gives CDR1 MNHEY, CDR2 SVGAGI. The V end lost 5 bases, the J end lost 2 bases, and 16 bases lay between the germline ends. This CDR3 is 16 amino acids long. CDR3 region: CASSHQGRGPYNEQFF. CDR3 in DNA: TGTGCCAGCAGTCACCAAGGCAGGGGCCCCTACAATGAGCAGTTCTTC.

CDR3 protein: CASSQDLGRWNEQYF. The CDR3 bases are TGCGCCAGCAGCCAAGATCTAGGCCGTTGGAATGAGCAGTACTTC. V is TRBV4-1 and J is TRBJ2-5; D unclear. The length of the CDR3 is 15 residues. Germline assignment: CDR1 MGHRA and CDR2 YSYEKL. Trimming took off 0 bases at V and 11 bases at J, with 19 bases between the two ends.

This clonotype has a count of ten or more. The rearrangement links TRBV12-3 or TRBV12-4 to TRBJ1-2; 7 nucleotides line up with TRBD1. The CDR3 runs to 14 residues. With V trimmed by 5 bases and J by 5 bases, 8 bases remained unmatched. CDR3 sequence (DNA): TGTGCCAGCAGTCCGGGACAGACAAGTTATGGCTACACCTTC. As protein: CASSPGQTSYGYTF.

This clonotype occurred a few times. V and J are TRBV15 and TRBJ2-5; D may be TRBD1 (6 bases). The ends were cut back, 2 bases at V and 6 bases at J, with 19 bases in the middle. The CDR3 runs to 16 residues. The V gene's germline CDR1 is LNHNV and CDR2 YYDKDF (reference sequence). CDR3 sequence (DNA): TGTGCCACCAGCAGACCTTCATCAGGGGCGACGCAGACCCAGTACTTC. It translates to CATSRPSSGATQTQYF. Full variable domain (remainder filled in from reference TRBV15 and TRBJ2-5): DAMVIQNPRYQVTQFGKPVTLSCSQTLNHNVMYWYQQKSSQAPKLLFHYYDKDFNNEADTPDNFQSRRPNTSFCFLDIRSPGLGDTAMYLCATSRPSSGATQTQYFGPGTRLLVL.

This clonotype turned up a few times. CDR3 residues: CAGDGTSGTGTGKNIQYF. The CDR3 coding sequence is TGTGCCGGCGACGGGACTAGCGGGACGGGGACGGGCAAAAACATTCAGTACTTC. V and J are TRBV6-1 and TRBJ2-4, with TRBD2 matching 13 bases. V lost 11 bases and J lost 3; bases outside the gene matches: 16. This CDR3 comprises 18 residues. Germline V gene sequence: CDR1 MNHNS, CDR2 SASEGT.

The CDR3 loop reads CASTPGTVAKNIQYF. The CDR3 DNA sequence: TGTGCCAGCACCCCGGGGACAGTAGCCAAAAACATTCAGTACTTC. The genes are TRBV28 and TRBJ2-4; TRBD1 agrees at 7 bases. CDR3 size: 15 residues. Per the germline V gene, CDR1 is MDHEN and CDR2 is SYDVKM. Losses at the gene ends were 7 bases for V and 0 bases for J; bases not matched to a gene: 6.

The chain has TRBV28 and TRBJ1-2; tentatively, D is TRBD1 (6 bases). Germline loops: CDR1 MDHEN, CDR2 SYDVKM. V lost 3 bases, J lost 6 bases, and 17 bases lay in between. The CDR3 runs to 15 residues. As DNA, the CDR3 is TGTGCCAGCAGTTTCCCCGTACAGGGTAATGATGGCTACACCTTC. Amino acids: CASSFPVQGNDGYTF.